A selection of T cell receptor beta chains follows, all from one sample in a study of T cells in Graves' hyperthyroidism and ophthalmopathy. TCRdb recomputed calls from the multiplex PCR reads with MiXCR, one row per CDR3 protein. The table includes some 340,000 distinct CDR3 sequences, around 13% detected once. Input material: blood. Every receptor here comes from a woman aged 35 to 49 with Graves' ophthalmopathy. CDR3s include the opening cysteine and the closing phenylalanine or tryptophan. The D gene is left open where the match is weak.

CASSDGEETQYF | TRBV18 | NA
CASSPGQVHTDTQYF | TRBV6-2/TRBV6-3 | TRBD1
CASRGQGAGEQFF | TRBV19 | TRBD1
CAISAGSYQPQHF | TRBV10-3 | NA
CSANLGSRQSSYGYTF | TRBV20-1 | NA
CASRSGTGITGELFF | TRBV6-1 | NA
CASTGAAEQYF | TRBV10-3 | NA
CASSVALGAGDTDTQYF | TRBV9 | NA
CASSFVDEQFF | TRBV12-3/TRBV12-4 | NA
CASSLVTDGYTEAFF | TRBV5-1 | NA
CASRRTGGDNNEQFF | TRBV2 | TRBD1
CASPPSLFYSGNTIYF | TRBV12-3/TRBV12-4 | NA
CASSGQGDEQYF | TRBV11-3 | NA
CASSLTRAGATETQYF | TRBV11-2 | TRBD2
CATSAPGRGNEQFF | TRBV24-1 | NA
CASARAGVSYEQYF | TRBV7-9 | NA
CASSLGGAQYF | TRBV5-6 | TRBD1
CASYYEQYF | TRBV6-1 | NA
CASSIVQWREQYF | TRBV19 | NA
CASSLLSVRGQGGYTF | TRBV12-3/TRBV12-4 | NA